A single T cell receptor beta chain is shown here with its context. Its specificity is not known. This sample was taken from a study of OX40 agonist ivuxolimab in advanced cancers. Study in general: Participants could have had prior anti-PD-1, anti-PD-L1 or anti-CTLA-4 therapy, and about 37% had some. Three patients had partial responses: one hepatocellular carcinoma, two cutaneous melanoma. Whole-study results and caveats: Relative to CD4+, CD8+ T cells held more expanded clones on average. Determination of antigen specificity was not performed for the expanded peripheral T cells.

TCRdb's table, derived via immunoSEQ multiplex PCR, lists solely in-frame clones and lacks some. The table records approximately 16,000 clones, about 80% of them present only once. Germline CDR1 is SGHTA and CDR2 is FQGNSA. The length of the CDR3 is 17 residues. The V and J ends lost 5 bases and 2 bases respectively, with 21 bases between them. V gene TRBV7-2 combines with J gene TRBJ1-1; tentatively, D is TRBD1 (6 bases). The specimen was CD4+ or CD8+ T cells sorted from blood, collected in a trial of the OX40 agonist ivuxolimab. The sequence was obtained from an adult with an advanced solid tumor such as melanoma, head and neck, liver or kidney cancer. The CDR3 DNA reads TGTGCCAGCAGCGCCTCGGCAGGGGCGCGGGTAAACACTGAAGCTTTCTTT. This gives the protein CASSASAGARVNTEAFF. Full variable domain (outside the CDR3, taken from reference TRBV7-2 and TRBJ1-1): GAGVSQSPSNKVTEKGKDVELRCDPISGHTALYWYRQSLGQGLEFLIYFQGNSAPDKSGLPSDRFSAERTGGSVSTLTIQRTQQEDSAVYLCASSASAGARVNTEAFFGQGTRLTVV.